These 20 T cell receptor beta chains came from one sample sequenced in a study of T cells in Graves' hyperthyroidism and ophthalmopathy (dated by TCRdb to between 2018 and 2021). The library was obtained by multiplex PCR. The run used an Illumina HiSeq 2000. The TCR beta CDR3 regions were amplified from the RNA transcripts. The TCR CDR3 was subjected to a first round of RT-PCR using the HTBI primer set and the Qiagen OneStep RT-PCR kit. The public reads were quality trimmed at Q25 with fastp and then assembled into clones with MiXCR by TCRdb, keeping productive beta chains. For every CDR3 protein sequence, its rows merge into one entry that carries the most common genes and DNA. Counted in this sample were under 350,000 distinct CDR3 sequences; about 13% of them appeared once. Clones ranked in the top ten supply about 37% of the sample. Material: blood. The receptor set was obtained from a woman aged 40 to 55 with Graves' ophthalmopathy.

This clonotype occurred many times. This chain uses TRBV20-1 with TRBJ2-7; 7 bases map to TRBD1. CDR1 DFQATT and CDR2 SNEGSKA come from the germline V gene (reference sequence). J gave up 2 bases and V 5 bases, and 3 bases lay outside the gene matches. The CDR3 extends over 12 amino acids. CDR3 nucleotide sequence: TGCAGTGCTGCCGGGACAGCCTACGAGCAGTACTTC. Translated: CSAAGTAYEQYF.

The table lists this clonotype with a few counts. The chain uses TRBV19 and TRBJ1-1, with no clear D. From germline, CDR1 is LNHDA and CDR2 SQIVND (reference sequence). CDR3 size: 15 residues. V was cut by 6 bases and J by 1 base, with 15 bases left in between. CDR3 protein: CASRPSPSRNTEAFF. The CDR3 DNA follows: TGTGCCAGTAGACCCTCCCCTTCGAGGAACACTGAAGCTTTCTTT.

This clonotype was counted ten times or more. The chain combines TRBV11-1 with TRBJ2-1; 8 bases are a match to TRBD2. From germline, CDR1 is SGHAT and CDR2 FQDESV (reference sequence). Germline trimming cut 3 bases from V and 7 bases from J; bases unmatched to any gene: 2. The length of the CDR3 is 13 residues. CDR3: CASSLGLGNEQFF. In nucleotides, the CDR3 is TGTGCCAGCAGCTTGGGACTAGGTAATGAGCAGTTCTTC.

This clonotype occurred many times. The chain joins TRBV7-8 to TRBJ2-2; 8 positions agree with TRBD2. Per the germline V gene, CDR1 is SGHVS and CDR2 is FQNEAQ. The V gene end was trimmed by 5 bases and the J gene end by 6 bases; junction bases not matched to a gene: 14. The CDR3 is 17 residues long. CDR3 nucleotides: TGTGCCAGCAGCGAAACCCCCGGGGCGGGGGGATCCGGGGAGCTGTTTTTT. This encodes CASSETPGAGGSGELFF. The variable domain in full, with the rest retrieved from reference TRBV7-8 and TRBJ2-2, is GAGVSQSPRYKVAKRGQDVALRCDPISGHVSLFWYQQALGQGPEFLTYFQNEAQLDKSGLPSDRFFAERPEGSVSTLKIQRTQQEDSAVYLCASSETPGAGGSGELFFGEGSRLTVL.

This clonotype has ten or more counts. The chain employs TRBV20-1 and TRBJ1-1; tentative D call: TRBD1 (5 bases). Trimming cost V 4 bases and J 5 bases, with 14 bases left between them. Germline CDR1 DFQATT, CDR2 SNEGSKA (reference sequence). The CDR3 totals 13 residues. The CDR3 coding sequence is TGCAGTGCTATTGTAGAGGGGATAACTGAAGCTTTCTTT. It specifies CSAIVEGITEAFF.

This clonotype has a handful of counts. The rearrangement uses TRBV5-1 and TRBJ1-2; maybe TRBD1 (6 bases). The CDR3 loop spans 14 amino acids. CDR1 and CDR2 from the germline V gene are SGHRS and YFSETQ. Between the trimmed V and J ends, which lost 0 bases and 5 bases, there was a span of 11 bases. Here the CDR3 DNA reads TGCGCCAGCAGCTTGGATGGACAGTCTTATGGCTACACCTTC. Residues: CASSLDGQSYGYTF.

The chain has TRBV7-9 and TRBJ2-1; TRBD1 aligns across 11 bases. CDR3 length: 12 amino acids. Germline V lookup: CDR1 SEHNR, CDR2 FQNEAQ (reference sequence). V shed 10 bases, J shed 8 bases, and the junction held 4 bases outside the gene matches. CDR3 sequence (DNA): TGTGCCAAAGGGACAGGGGGACATGAGCAGTTCTTC. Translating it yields CAKGTGGHEQFF. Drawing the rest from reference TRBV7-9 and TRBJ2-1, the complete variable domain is DTGVSQNPRHKITKRGQNVTFRCDPISEHNRLYWYRQTLGQGPEFLTYFQNEAQLEKSRLLSDRFSAERPKGSFSTLEIQRTEQGDSAMYLCAKGTGGHEQFFGPGTRLTVL.

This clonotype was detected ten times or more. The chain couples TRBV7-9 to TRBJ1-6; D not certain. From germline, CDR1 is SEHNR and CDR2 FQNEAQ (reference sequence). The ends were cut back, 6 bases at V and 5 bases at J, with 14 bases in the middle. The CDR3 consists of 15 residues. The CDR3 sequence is CASSMEGTNNSPLHF. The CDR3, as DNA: TGTGCCAGCAGTATGGAGGGAACAAATAATTCACCCCTCCACTTT.

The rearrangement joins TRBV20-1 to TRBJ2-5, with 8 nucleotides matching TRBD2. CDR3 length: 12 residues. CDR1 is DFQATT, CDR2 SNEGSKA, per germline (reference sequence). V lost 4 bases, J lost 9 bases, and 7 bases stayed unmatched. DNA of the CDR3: TGCAGTGCTAATCCGGGACTAGGGTCCCAGTACTTC. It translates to CSANPGLGSQYF.

CDR3 amino acids: CASSFRAGAPGTQYF. The CDR3 nucleotides read TGTGCCAGCAGCTTCCGAGCGGGAGCGCCGGGTACGCAGTATTTT. The rearrangement uses TRBV11-2 and TRBJ2-3; TRBD2 aligns across 8 bases. Germline-derived CDR1 and CDR2 are SGHAT and FQNNGV. The CDR3 contains 15 residues. The ends lost 3 bases at V and 8 bases at J; junction bases unmatched: 10.

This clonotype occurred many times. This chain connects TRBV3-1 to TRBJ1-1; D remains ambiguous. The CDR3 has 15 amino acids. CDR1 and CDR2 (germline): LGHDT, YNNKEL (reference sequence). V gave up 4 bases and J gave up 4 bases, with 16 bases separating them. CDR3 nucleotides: TGTGCCAGCAGCCCATTACCCACGGGAGGCACTGAAGCTTTCTTT. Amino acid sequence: CASSPLPTGGTEAFF.

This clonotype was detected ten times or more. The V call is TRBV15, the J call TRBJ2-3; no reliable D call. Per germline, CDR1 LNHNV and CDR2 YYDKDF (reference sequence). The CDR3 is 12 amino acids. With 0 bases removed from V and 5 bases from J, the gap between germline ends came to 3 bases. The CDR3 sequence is CATSRDEDTQYF. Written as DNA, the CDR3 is TGTGCCACCAGCAGAGATGAAGATACGCAGTATTTT. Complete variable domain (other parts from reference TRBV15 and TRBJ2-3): DAMVIQNPRYQVTQFGKPVTLSCSQTLNHNVMYWYQQKSSQAPKLLFHYYDKDFNNEADTPDNFQSRRPNTSFCFLDIRSPGLGDTAMYLCATSRDEDTQYFGPGTRLTVL.

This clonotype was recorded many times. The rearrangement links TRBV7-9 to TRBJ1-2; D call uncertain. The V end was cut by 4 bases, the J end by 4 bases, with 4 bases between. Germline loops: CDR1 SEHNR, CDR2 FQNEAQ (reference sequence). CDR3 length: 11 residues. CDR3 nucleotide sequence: TGTGCCAGCAGCTCCCCCTATGGCTACACCTTC. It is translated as CASSSPYGYTF.

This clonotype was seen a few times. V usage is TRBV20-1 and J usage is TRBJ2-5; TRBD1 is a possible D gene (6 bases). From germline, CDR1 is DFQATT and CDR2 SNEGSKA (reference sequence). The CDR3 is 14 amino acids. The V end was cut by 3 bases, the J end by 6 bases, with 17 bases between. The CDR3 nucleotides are TGCAGTGCTAGCCGGTTGGGGGCTGAAAAGACCCAGTACTTC. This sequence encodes CSASRLGAEKTQYF.

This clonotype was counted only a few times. DNA for the CDR3: TGTGCCTCCGAGACTCAAAAAGAGACCCAGTACTTC. Encoded protein: CASETQKETQYF. The V and J genes are TRBV5-6 and TRBJ2-5; D is undetermined. Germline assignment: CDR1 SGHDT and CDR2 YYEEEE. The CDR3 consists of 12 residues. V lost 10 bases, J lost 3 bases, and 13 bases lay in between.

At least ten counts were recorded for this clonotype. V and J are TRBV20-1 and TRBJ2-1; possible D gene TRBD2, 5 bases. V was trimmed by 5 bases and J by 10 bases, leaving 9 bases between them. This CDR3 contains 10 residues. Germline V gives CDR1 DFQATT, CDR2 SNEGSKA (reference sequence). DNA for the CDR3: TGCAGTGCTCAGCGAGGGGAGCAGTTCTTC. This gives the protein CSAQRGEQFF.

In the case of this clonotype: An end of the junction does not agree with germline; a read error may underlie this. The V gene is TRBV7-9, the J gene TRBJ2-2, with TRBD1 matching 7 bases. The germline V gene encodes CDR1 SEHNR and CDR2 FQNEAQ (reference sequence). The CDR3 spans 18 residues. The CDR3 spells CASSNRNRDRGNIGELFF. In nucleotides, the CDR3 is TGTGCCAGCAGCAACCGGAACCGGGACAGAGGGAACATCGGGGAGCTGTTTTTT.

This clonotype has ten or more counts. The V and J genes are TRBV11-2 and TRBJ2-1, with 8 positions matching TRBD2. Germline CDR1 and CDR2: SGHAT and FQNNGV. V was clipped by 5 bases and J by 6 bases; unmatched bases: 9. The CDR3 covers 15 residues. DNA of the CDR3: TGTGCCAGCAGCCTACTGGCGGGGGGATTCAATGAGCAGTTCTTC. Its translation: CASSLLAGGFNEQFF.

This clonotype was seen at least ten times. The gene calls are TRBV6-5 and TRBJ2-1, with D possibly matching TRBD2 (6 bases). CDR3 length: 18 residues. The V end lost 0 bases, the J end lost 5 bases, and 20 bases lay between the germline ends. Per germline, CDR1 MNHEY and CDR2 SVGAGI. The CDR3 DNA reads TGTGCCAGCAGTTACTCGAGTAGCCGTAGCGGACGGGACAATGAGCAGTTCTTC. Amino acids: CASSYSSSRSGRDNEQFF.

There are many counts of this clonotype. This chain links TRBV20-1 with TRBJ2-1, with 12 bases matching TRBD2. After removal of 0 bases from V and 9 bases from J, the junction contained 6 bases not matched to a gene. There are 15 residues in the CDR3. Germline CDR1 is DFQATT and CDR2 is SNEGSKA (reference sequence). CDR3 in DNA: TGCAGTGCTAGAGAATTAACTAGCGGGAGGTTTGAGCAGTTCTTC. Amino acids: CSARELTSGRFEQFF.